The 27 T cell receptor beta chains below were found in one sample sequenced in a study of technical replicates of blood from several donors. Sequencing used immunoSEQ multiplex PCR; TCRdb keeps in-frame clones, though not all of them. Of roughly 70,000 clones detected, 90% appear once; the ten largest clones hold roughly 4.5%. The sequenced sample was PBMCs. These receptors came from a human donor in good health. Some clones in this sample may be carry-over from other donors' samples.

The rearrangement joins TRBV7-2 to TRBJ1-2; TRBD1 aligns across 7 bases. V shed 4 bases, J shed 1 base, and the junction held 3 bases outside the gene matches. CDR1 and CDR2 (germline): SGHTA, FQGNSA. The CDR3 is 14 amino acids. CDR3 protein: CASSWRQGNYGYTF. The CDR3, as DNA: TGTGCCAGCAGCTGGCGACAGGGTAACTATGGCTACACCTTC.

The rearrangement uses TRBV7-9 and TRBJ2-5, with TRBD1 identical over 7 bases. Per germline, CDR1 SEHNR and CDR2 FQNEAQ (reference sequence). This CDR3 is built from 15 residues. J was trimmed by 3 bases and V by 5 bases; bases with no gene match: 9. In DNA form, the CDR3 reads TGTGCCAGCAGCCTTCGTCGGACAGGAGAAGAGACCCAGTACTTC. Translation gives CASSLRRTGEETQYF. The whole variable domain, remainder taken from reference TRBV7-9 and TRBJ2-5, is DTGVSQNPRHKITKRGQNVTFRCDPISEHNRLYWYRQTLGQGPEFLTYFQNEAQLEKSRLLSDRFSAERPKGSFSTLEIQRTEQGDSAMYLCASSLRRTGEETQYFGPGTRLLVL.

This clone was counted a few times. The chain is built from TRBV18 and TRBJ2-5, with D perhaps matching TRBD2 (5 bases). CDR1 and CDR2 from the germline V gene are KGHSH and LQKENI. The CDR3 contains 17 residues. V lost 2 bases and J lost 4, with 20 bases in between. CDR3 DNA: TGTGCCAGCTCACCAAGTCTGGACCCGAGACGGGGAGAGACCCAGTACTTC. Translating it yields CASSPSLDPRRGETQYF. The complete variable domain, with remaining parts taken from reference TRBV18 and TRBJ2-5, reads NAGVMQNPRHLVRRRGQEARLRCSPMKGHSHVYWYRQLPEEGLKFMVYLQKENIIDESGMPKERFSAEFPKEGPSILRIQQVVRGDSAAYFCASSPSLDPRRGETQYFGPGTRLLVL.

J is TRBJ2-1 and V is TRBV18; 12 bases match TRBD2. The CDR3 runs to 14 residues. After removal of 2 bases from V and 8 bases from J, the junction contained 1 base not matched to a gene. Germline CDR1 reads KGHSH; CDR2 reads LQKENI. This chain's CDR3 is CASSPASGRDEQFF. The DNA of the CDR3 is TGTGCCAGCTCACCAGCTAGCGGGAGGGATGAGCAGTTCTTC.

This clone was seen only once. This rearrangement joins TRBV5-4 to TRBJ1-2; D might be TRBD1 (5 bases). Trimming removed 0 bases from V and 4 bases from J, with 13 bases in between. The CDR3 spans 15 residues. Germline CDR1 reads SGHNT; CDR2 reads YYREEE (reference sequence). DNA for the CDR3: TGTGCCAGCAGCTTGGCCGCGGGGGGGAGCTATGGCTACACCTTC. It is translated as CASSLAAGGSYGYTF.

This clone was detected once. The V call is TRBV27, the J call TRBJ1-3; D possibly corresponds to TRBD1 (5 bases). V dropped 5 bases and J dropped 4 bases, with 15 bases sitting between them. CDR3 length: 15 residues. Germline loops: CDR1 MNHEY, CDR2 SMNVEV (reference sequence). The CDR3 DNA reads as TGTGCCAGCAGTCTGGGGGGGGGATGGGGAAACACCATATATTTT. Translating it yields CASSLGGGWGNTIYF.

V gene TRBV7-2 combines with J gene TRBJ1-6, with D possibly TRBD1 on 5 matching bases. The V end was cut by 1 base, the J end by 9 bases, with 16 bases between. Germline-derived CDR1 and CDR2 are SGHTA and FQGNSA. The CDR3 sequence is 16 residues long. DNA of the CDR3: TGTGCCAGCAGCTTAGTTTTCGCGGGGGTTGGTTCACCCCTCCACTTT. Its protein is CASSLVFAGVGSPLHF.

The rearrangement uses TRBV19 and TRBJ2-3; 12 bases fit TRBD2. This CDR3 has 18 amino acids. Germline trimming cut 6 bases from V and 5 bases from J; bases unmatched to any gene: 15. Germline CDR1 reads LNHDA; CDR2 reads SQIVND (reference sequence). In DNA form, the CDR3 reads TGTGCCAGTAGCGAGGCAGGAGGACTAGCGGGATATTTAGATACGCAGTATTTT. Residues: CASSEAGGLAGYLDTQYF.

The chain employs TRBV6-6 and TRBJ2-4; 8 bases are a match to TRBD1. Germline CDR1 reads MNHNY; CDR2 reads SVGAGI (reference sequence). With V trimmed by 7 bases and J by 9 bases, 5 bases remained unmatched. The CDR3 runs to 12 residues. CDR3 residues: CASKGDRRIQYF. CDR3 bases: TGTGCCAGCAAAGGGGACAGGCGCATTCAGTACTTC.

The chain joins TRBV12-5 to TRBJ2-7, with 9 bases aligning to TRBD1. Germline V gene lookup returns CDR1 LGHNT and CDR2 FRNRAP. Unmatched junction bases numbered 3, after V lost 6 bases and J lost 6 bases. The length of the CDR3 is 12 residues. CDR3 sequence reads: CASGLTGGEQYF. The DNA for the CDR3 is TGTGCTAGTGGCCTGACAGGGGGCGAGCAGTACTTC. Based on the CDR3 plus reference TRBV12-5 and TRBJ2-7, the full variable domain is DARVTQTPRHKVTEMGQEVTMRCQPILGHNTVFWYRQTMMQGLELLAYFRNRAPLDDSGMPKDRFSAEMPDATLATLKIQPSEPRDSAVYFCASGLTGGEQYFGPGTRLTVT.

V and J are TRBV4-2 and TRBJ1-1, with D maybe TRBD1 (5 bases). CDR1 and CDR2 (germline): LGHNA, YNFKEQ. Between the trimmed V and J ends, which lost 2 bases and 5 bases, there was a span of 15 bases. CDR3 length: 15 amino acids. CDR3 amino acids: CASSQYPRDGTEAFF. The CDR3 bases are TGTGCCAGCAGCCAATACCCCAGGGATGGGACTGAAGCTTTCTTT.

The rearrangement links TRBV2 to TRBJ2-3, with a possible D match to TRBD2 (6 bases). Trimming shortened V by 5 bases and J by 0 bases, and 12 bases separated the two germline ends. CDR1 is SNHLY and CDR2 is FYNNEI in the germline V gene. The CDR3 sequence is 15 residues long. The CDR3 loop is CASSTSSVSTDTQYF. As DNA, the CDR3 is TGTGCCAGCAGTACTTCTAGCGTCAGCACAGATACGCAGTATTTT.

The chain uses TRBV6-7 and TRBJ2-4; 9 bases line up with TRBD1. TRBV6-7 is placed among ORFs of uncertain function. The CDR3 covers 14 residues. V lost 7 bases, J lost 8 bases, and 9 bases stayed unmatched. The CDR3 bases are TGTGCCAGCACAGACAGGGGGTACATTGACATTCAGTACTTC. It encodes CASTDRGYIDIQYF.

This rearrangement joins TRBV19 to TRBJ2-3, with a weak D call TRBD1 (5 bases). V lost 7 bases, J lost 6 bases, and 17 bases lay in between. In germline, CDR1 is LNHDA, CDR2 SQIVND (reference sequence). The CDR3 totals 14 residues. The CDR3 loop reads CASNSLGAADTQYF. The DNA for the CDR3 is TGTGCCAGTAACTCGCTTGGGGCAGCCGATACGCAGTATTTT.

Here the CDR3 reads CASSLEGAAYSNQPQHF. As DNA, the CDR3 is TGTGCCAGCAGCTTAGAGGGGGCAGCCTATAGCAATCAGCCCCAGCATTTT. The rearrangement uses TRBV11-3 and TRBJ1-5; weak D call: TRBD1 (6 bases). With 0 bases removed from V and 0 bases from J, the gap between germline ends came to 12 bases. CDR1 is SGHNT and CDR2 is YENEEA in the germline V gene. CDR3 length equals 17 residues.

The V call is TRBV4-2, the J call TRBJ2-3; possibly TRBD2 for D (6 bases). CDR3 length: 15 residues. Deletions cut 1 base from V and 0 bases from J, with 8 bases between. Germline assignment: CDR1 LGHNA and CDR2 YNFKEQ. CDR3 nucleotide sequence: TGTGCCAGCAGCCAAGTTGGGGGGAGCACAGATACGCAGTATTTT. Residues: CASSQVGGSTDTQYF.

In DNA form, the CDR3 reads TGTGCCACCAGCACCCCAGGGGGCCGTAACTATGGCTACACCTTC. Protein sequence: CATSTPGGRNYGYTF. The chain employs TRBV15 and TRBJ1-2; TRBD1 agrees at 8 bases. This CDR3 has 15 amino acids. V was pared by 4 bases and J by 1 base, with 5 bases of the junction left unmatched. CDR1 is LNHNV and CDR2 is YYDKDF in the germline V gene (reference sequence).

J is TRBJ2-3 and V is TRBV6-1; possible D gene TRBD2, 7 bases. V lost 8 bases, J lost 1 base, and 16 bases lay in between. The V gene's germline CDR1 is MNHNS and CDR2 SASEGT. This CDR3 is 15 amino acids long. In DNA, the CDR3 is TGTGCCAGCGTGGGGGGGGCCTTAGGCACAGATACGCAGTATTTT. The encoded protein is CASVGGALGTDTQYF.

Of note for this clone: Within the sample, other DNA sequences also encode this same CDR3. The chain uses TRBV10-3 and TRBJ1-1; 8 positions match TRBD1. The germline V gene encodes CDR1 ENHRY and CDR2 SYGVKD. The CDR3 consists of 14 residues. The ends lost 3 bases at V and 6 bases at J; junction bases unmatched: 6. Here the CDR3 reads CAISEDRGSSEAFF. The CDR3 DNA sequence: TGTGCCATCAGTGAAGACAGGGGTTCGTCTGAAGCTTTCTTT.

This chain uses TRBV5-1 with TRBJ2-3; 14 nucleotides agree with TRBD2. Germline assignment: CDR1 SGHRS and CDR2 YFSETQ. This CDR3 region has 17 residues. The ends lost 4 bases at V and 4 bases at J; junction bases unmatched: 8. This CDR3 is CASSTGLAGVGADTQYF. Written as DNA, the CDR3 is TGCGCCAGCAGCACGGGACTAGCGGGAGTTGGCGCAGATACGCAGTATTTT.

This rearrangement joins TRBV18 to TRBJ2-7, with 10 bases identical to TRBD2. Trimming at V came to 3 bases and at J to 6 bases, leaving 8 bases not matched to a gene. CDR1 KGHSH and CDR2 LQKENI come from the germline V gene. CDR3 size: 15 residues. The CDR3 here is CASSPSASGSVEQYF. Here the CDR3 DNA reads TGTGCCAGCTCACCGTCGGCTAGCGGGAGCGTCGAGCAGTACTTC.

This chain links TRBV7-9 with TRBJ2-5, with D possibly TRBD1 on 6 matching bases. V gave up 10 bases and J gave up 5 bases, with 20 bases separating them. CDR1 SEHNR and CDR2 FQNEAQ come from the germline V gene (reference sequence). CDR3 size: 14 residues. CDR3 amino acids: CATLTGGAEETQYF. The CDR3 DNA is TGTGCCACACTAACTGGGGGCGCGGAGGAGACCCAGTACTTC.

The chain's CDR3 is CASSTGQVNTEAFF. For the CDR3, the DNA is TGTGCCAGCAGCACCGGACAGGTGAACACTGAAGCTTTCTTT. The V and J genes are TRBV7-9 and TRBJ1-1; TRBD1 agrees at 7 bases. V gave up 5 bases and J gave up 0 bases; unmatched junction bases: 3. The CDR3 length is 14 residues. The germline V gene encodes CDR1 SEHNR and CDR2 FQNEAQ (reference sequence).

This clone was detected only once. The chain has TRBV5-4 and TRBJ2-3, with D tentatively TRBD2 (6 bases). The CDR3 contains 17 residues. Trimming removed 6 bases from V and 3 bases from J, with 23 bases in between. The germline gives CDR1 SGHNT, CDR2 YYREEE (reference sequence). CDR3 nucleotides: TGTGCCAGCACCATGGGGGGACTTAAAGTTACGACAGATACGCAGTATTTT. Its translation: CASTMGGLKVTTDTQYF.

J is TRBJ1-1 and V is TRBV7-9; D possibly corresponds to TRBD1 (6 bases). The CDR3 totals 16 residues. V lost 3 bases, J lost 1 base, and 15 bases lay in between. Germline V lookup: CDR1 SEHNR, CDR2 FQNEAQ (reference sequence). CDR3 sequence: CASSFEIRGGNTEAFF. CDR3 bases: TGTGCCAGCAGCTTCGAGATCAGGGGCGGGAACACTGAAGCTTTCTTT.

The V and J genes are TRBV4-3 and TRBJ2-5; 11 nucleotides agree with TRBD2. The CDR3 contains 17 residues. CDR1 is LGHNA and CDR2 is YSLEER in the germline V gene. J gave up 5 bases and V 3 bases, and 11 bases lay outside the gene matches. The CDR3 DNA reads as TGCGCCAGCAGCCAGGATTTAGGACTAGCGGGTTGGGAGACCCAGTACTTC. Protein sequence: CASSQDLGLAGWETQYF.

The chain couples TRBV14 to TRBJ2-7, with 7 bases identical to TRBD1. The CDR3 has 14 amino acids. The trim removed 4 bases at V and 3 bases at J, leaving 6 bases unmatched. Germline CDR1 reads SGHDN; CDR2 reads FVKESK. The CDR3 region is CASSLTGVDYEQYF. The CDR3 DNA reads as TGTGCCAGCAGCCTCACAGGGGTGGACTACGAGCAGTACTTC.